The rows below give T cell receptor beta chains drawn from one sample of a study of blood T cells in healthy people across ages. TCRdb called the 5' RACE reads again in MiXCR, with one record for every CDR3 protein. The profile shows about a million distinct CDR3 sequences, about 48% of them singletons. The source material was blood. Receptors were obtained from a man in his thirties or forties in good health. The conserved cysteine and the conserved F or W are not part of the CDR3 here. Each record gives: CDR3 protein, CDR3 length, J gene, V gene, clone size. Clone size appears in some rows only: once, few, many, or a class for an expanded clone.

cdr3_aa: ASSFLAVSYNEQF
cdr3_length: 13
j_call: TRBJ2-1
v_call: TRBV21-1
clone_size: -

cdr3_aa: ASSESDRATQH
cdr3_length: 11
j_call: TRBJ1-5
v_call: TRBV6-4
clone_size: -

cdr3_aa: ASSYRPSGGRNLGTDTQY
cdr3_length: 18
j_call: TRBJ2-3
v_call: TRBV6-5
clone_size: -

cdr3_aa: ASSPPSTQY
cdr3_length: 9
j_call: TRBJ2-3
v_call: TRBV9
clone_size: few

cdr3_aa: ASSVRETEAF
cdr3_length: 10
j_call: TRBJ1-1
v_call: TRBV3-1
clone_size: -

cdr3_aa: ASSLIDSYNEQF
cdr3_length: 12
j_call: TRBJ2-1
v_call: TRBV5-1
clone_size: -

cdr3_aa: ASSQEGDSYNEQF
cdr3_length: 13
j_call: TRBJ2-1
v_call: TRBV4-2
clone_size: few

cdr3_aa: SARRGSFGEQY
cdr3_length: 11
j_call: TRBJ2-7
v_call: TRBV20-1
clone_size: -

cdr3_aa: ASSQENQQKQY
cdr3_length: 11
j_call: TRBJ2-5
v_call: TRBV14
clone_size: few

cdr3_aa: ASSVRESETQY
cdr3_length: 11
j_call: TRBJ2-5
v_call: TRBV12-3/TRBV12-4
clone_size: -

cdr3_aa: ASTPEGGYNNEQY
cdr3_length: 13
j_call: TRBJ2-7
v_call: TRBV7-2
clone_size: -

cdr3_aa: ASSWEGQGRNEQF
cdr3_length: 13
j_call: TRBJ2-1
v_call: TRBV11-2
clone_size: -

cdr3_aa: ASSQTQNYGYT
cdr3_length: 11
j_call: TRBJ1-2
v_call: TRBV7-9
clone_size: few

cdr3_aa: SATDRAYYGYT
cdr3_length: 11
j_call: TRBJ1-2
v_call: TRBV20-1
clone_size: -

cdr3_aa: ASSSSQESSYEQY
cdr3_length: 13
j_call: TRBJ2-7
v_call: TRBV5-1
clone_size: -

cdr3_aa: ASSVVGANNEQF
cdr3_length: 12
j_call: TRBJ2-1
v_call: TRBV9
clone_size: -

cdr3_aa: SVLGQAIPTDTQY
cdr3_length: 13
j_call: TRBJ2-3
v_call: TRBV29-1
clone_size: -

cdr3_aa: SARMGQFLGRSYEQY
cdr3_length: 15
j_call: TRBJ2-7
v_call: TRBV20-1
clone_size: few

cdr3_aa: ASSPGQGLLQQF
cdr3_length: 12
j_call: TRBJ2-1
v_call: TRBV18
clone_size: few

cdr3_aa: ASSLLAGTFTDTQY
cdr3_length: 14
j_call: TRBJ2-3
v_call: TRBV18
clone_size: once

cdr3_aa: ASSSYLAGGPFAQY
cdr3_length: 14
j_call: TRBJ2-3
v_call: TRBV7-2
clone_size: -

cdr3_aa: ASSKQSGTAQETQY
cdr3_length: 14
j_call: TRBJ2-5
v_call: TRBV7-9
clone_size: few

cdr3_aa: ASSEGRGNEKLF
cdr3_length: 12
j_call: TRBJ1-4
v_call: TRBV2
clone_size: -

cdr3_aa: ASSFWGRTQY
cdr3_length: 10
j_call: TRBJ2-3
v_call: TRBV28
clone_size: -

cdr3_aa: ASSSAGRRDYGYT
cdr3_length: 13
j_call: TRBJ1-2
v_call: TRBV12-3/TRBV12-4
clone_size: -

cdr3_aa: AISAQGPTDTQY
cdr3_length: 12
j_call: TRBJ2-3
v_call: TRBV10-3
clone_size: few

cdr3_aa: ASSQDRAEQY
cdr3_length: 10
j_call: TRBJ2-7
v_call: TRBV18
clone_size: few

cdr3_aa: ASSTSSGEYNEQF
cdr3_length: 13
j_call: TRBJ2-1
v_call: TRBV3-1
clone_size: -

cdr3_aa: ASSPRTDTYEQY
cdr3_length: 12
j_call: TRBJ2-7
v_call: TRBV5-1
clone_size: -

cdr3_aa: VVGAGTYEQY
cdr3_length: 10
j_call: TRBJ2-7
v_call: TRBV29-1
clone_size: -

cdr3_aa: ASSLPRGDTQY
cdr3_length: 11
j_call: TRBJ2-3
v_call: TRBV3-1
clone_size: -

cdr3_aa: ASSYPGQGADQPQH
cdr3_length: 14
j_call: TRBJ1-5
v_call: TRBV28
clone_size: -

cdr3_aa: ASSLSGDLGEKLF
cdr3_length: 13
j_call: TRBJ1-4
v_call: TRBV27
clone_size: -

cdr3_aa: ASSPMTSGGAREQF
cdr3_length: 14
j_call: TRBJ2-1
v_call: TRBV3-1
clone_size: -

cdr3_aa: ASSTSRTAITQY
cdr3_length: 12
j_call: TRBJ2-5
v_call: TRBV19
clone_size: -

cdr3_aa: ASSSYRQTDTQY
cdr3_length: 12
j_call: TRBJ2-3
v_call: TRBV5-1
clone_size: -

cdr3_aa: AVSQKETQY
cdr3_length: 9
j_call: TRBJ2-5
v_call: TRBV10-3
clone_size: -

cdr3_aa: ASSLTATAQETQY
cdr3_length: 13
j_call: TRBJ2-5
v_call: TRBV4-1
clone_size: few

cdr3_aa: ASSDAGGTSNQPQH
cdr3_length: 14
j_call: TRBJ1-5
v_call: TRBV3-1
clone_size: -

cdr3_aa: ASSLERGTDSYNEQF
cdr3_length: 15
j_call: TRBJ2-1
v_call: TRBV11-2
clone_size: -

cdr3_aa: SVGDRSPDTQY
cdr3_length: 11
j_call: TRBJ2-3
v_call: TRBV29-1
clone_size: many

cdr3_aa: ASSYSGNSYEQY
cdr3_length: 12
j_call: TRBJ2-7
v_call: TRBV6-6
clone_size: -

cdr3_aa: ASSHTSGRSYEQY
cdr3_length: 13
j_call: TRBJ2-7
v_call: TRBV3-1
clone_size: few

cdr3_aa: ASSKGLGIYNEQF
cdr3_length: 13
j_call: TRBJ2-1
v_call: TRBV2
clone_size: -

cdr3_aa: ASSFVQRRSYEQY
cdr3_length: 13
j_call: TRBJ2-7
v_call: TRBV28
clone_size: few

cdr3_aa: ASSRSGGPTDTQY
cdr3_length: 13
j_call: TRBJ2-3
v_call: TRBV7-2
clone_size: many

cdr3_aa: ASRDRVPYEQY
cdr3_length: 11
j_call: TRBJ2-7
v_call: TRBV5-1
clone_size: many

cdr3_aa: ASSRMRPEDEQF
cdr3_length: 12
j_call: TRBJ2-1
v_call: TRBV11-3
clone_size: -

cdr3_aa: ASSLSRQGLRH
cdr3_length: 11
j_call: TRBJ1-5
v_call: TRBV27
clone_size: -

cdr3_aa: ASSRTETATNEKLF
cdr3_length: 14
j_call: TRBJ1-4
v_call: TRBV12-3/TRBV12-4
clone_size: -

cdr3_aa: ASSAQGWDEQF
cdr3_length: 11
j_call: TRBJ2-1
v_call: TRBV5-1
clone_size: -

cdr3_aa: ASSPGGQRETQY
cdr3_length: 12
j_call: TRBJ2-5
v_call: TRBV5-1
clone_size: -

cdr3_aa: ASSDGGGQQETQY
cdr3_length: 13
j_call: TRBJ2-5
v_call: TRBV9
clone_size: -

cdr3_aa: ASRLGRLNTGELF
cdr3_length: 13
j_call: TRBJ2-2
v_call: TRBV6-5
clone_size: few

cdr3_aa: ASSDGTAGEQY
cdr3_length: 11
j_call: TRBJ2-7
v_call: TRBV7-8
clone_size: few

cdr3_aa: ASSSREGPYNEQY
cdr3_length: 13
j_call: TRBJ2-7
v_call: TRBV9
clone_size: once

cdr3_aa: ASSYGGRVDTQY
cdr3_length: 12
j_call: TRBJ2-3
v_call: TRBV6-5
clone_size: -

cdr3_aa: ASSVSGVGGQYEQY
cdr3_length: 14
j_call: TRBJ2-7
v_call: TRBV9
clone_size: few

cdr3_aa: ASIVRGSPSGQETQY
cdr3_length: 15
j_call: TRBJ2-5
v_call: TRBV11-1
clone_size: few